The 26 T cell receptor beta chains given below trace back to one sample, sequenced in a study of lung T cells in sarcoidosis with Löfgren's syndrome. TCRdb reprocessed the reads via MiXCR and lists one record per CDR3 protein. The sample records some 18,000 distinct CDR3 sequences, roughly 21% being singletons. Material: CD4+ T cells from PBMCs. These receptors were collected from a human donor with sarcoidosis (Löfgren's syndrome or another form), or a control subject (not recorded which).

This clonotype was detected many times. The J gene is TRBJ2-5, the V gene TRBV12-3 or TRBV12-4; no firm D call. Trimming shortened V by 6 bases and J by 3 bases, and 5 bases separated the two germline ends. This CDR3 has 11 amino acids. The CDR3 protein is CASSSKETQYF. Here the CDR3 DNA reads TGTGCCAGCAGCAGCAAAGAGACCCAGTACTTC.

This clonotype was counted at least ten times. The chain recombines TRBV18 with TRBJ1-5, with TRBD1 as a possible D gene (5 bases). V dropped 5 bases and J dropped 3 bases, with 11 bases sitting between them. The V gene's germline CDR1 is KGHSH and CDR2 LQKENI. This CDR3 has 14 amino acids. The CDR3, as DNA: TGTGCCAGCTCAACTAGACAGAACAATCAGCCCCAGCATTTT. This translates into CASSTRQNNQPQHF.

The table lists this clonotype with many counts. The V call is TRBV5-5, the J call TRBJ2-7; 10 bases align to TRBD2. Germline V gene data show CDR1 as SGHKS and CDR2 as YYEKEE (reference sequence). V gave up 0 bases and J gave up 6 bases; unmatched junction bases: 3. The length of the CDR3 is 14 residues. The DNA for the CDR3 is TGTGCCAGCAGCTTGGATTGGACTAGCGGCGAGCAGTACTTC. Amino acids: CASSLDWTSGEQYF.

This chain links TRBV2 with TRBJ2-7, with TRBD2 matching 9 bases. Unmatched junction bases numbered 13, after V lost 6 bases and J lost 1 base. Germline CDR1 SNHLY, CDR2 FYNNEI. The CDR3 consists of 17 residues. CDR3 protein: CASSREGVLAGSYEQYF. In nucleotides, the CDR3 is TGTGCCAGCAGCCGGGAGGGGGTACTAGCGGGTTCCTACGAGCAGTACTTC.

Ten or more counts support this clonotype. CDR3 coding DNA: TGTGCCAGCAGCACCACCATTTCGGACACTGAAGCTTTCTTT. As protein: CASSTTISDTEAFF. J is TRBJ1-1 and V is TRBV9; no definite D call. CDR3 length: 14 amino acids. V lost 4 bases and J 3 bases, leaving 13 bases between the germline ends. In germline, CDR1 is SGDLS, CDR2 YYNGEE. The entire variable domain, with the rest obtained from reference TRBV9 and TRBJ1-1, is as follows: DSGVTQTPKHLITATGQRVTLRCSPRSGDLSVYWYQQSLDQGLQFLIQYYNGEERAKGNILERFSAQQFPDLHSELNLSSLELGDSALYFCASSTTISDTEAFFGQGTRLTVV.

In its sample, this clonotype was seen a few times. The CDR3 here is CSVDSWTGGNEQFF. CDR3 bases: TGCAGCGTTGATTCCTGGACAGGGGGAAATGAGCAGTTCTTC. The rearrangement joins TRBV29-1 to TRBJ2-1, with 10 nucleotides matching TRBD1. V shed 3 bases and J 7 bases; nucleotides not matched to a gene: 6. The CDR3 has 14 residues. Germline loops: CDR1 SQVTM, CDR2 ANQGSEA.

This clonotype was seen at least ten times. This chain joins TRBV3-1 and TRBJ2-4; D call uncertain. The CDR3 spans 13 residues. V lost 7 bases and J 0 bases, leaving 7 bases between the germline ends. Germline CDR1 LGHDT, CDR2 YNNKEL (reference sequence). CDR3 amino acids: CASTSQAKNIQYF. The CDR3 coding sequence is TGTGCCAGCACTTCACAAGCCAAAAACATTCAGTACTTC. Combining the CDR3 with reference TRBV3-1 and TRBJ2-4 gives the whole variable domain DTAVSQTPKYLVTQMGNDKSIKCEQNLGHDTMYWYKQDSKKFLKIMFSYNNKELIINETVPNRFSPKSPDKAHLNLHINSLELGDSAVYFCASTSQAKNIQYFGAGTRLSVL.

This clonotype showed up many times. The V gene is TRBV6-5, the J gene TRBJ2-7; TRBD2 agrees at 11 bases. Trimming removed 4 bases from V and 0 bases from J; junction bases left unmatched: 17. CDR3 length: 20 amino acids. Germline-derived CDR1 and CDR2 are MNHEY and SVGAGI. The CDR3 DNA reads TGTGCCAGCAGTTTTTCCCGCGGGCTAGCGGGAGGAGTCAGCTCCTACGAGCAGTACTTC. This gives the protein CASSFSRGLAGGVSSYEQYF.

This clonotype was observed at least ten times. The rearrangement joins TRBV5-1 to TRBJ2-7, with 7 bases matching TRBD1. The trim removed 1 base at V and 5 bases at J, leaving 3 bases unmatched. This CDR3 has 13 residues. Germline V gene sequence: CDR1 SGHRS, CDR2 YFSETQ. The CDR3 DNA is TGCGCCAGCAGCTTGAGACAGGGCAACGAGCAGTACTTC. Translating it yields CASSLRQGNEQYF.

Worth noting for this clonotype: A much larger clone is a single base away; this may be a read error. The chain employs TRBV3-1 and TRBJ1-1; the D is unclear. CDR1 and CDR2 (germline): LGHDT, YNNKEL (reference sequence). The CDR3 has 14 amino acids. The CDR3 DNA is TGTGCCGGCAGCCACGGGTCCTTGAATACTGAAGCTTTCTTT. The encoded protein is CAGSHGSLNTEAFF.

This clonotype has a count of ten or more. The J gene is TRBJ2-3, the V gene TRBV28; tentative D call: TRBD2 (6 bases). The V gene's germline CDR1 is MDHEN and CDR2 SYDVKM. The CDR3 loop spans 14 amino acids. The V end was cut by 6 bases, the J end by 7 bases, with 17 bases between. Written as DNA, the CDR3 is TGTGCCAGCAGCCAAATTGTGCTAGCGAATACGCAGTATTTT. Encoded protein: CASSQIVLANTQYF.

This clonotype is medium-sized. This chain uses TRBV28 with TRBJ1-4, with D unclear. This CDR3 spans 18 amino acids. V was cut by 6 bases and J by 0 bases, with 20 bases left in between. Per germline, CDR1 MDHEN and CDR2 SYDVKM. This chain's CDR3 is CASRSPQVRAATNEKLFF. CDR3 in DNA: TGTGCCAGCAGATCCCCCCAAGTTAGGGCAGCAACTAATGAAAAACTGTTTTTT.

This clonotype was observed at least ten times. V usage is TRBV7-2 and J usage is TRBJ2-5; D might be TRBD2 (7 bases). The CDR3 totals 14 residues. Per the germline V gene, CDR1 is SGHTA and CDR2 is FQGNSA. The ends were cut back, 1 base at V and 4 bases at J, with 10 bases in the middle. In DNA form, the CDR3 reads TGTGCCAGCAGCTTAGAGGGGGGGAGAGAGACCCAGTACTTC. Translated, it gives CASSLEGGRETQYF.

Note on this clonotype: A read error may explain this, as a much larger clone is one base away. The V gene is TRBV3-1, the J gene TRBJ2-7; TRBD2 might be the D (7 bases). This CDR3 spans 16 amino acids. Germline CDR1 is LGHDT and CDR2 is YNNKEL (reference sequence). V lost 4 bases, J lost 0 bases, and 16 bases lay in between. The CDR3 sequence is CASSPPAGGRSYEQYF. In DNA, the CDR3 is TGTGCCAGCAGCCCTCCCGCCGGGGGGCGCTCCTACGAGCAGTACTTC.

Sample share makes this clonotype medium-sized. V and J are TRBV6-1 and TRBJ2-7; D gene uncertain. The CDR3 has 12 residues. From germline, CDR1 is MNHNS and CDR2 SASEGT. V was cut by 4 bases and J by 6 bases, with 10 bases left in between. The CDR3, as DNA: TGTGCCAGCAGTGTTCGATCAGGCGAGCAGTACTTC. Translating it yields CASSVRSGEQYF.

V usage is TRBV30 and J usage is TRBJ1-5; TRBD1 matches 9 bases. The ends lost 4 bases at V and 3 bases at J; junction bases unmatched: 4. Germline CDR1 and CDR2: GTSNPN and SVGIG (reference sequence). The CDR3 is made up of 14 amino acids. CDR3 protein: CAWTRTGDNQPQHF. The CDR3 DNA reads TGTGCCTGGACCAGGACAGGGGACAATCAGCCCCAGCATTTT.

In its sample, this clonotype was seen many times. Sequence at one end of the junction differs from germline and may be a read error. This CDR3 is CASSEEGLYNEQFF. The DNA for the CDR3 is TGTGCCAGCAGCGAAGAAGGGCTCTACAATGAGCAGTTCTTC. J is TRBJ2-1 and V is TRBV2; no clear D gene. The germline gives CDR1 SNHLY, CDR2 FYNNEI. The CDR3 is 14 residues long.

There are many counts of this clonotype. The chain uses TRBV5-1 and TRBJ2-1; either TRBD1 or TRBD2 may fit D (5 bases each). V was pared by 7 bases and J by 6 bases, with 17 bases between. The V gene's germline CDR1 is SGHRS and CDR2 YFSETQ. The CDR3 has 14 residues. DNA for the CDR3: TGCGCCAGCGGACCGGGACCGGGCGGCAATGAGCAGTTCTTC. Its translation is CASGPGPGGNEQFF.

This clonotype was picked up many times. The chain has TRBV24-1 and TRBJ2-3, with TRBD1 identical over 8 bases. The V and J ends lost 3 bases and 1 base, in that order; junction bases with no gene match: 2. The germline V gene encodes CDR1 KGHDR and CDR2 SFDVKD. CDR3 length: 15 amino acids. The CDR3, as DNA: TGTGCCACCAGTGATCGACAGGGGCGCACAGATACGCAGTATTTT. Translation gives CATSDRQGRTDTQYF.

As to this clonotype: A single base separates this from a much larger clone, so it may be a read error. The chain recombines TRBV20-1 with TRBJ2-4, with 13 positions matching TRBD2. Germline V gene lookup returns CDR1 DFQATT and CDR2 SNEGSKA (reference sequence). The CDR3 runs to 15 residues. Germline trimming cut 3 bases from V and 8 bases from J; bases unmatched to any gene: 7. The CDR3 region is CSARTAGTSGDIQYF. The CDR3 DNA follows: TGCAGTGCTAGGACAGCCGGGACTAGCGGGGACATTCAGTACTTC.

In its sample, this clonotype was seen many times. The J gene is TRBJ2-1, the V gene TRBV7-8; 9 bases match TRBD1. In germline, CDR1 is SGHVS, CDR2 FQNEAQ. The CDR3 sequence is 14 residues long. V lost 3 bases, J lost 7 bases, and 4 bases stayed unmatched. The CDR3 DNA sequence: TGTGCCAGCAGCTTCCGGGACAGGGAGAATGAGCAGTTCTTC. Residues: CASSFRDRENEQFF.

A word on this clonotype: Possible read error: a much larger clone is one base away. The CDR3 region is CASSPGQLSQETQYF. In DNA form, the CDR3 reads TGTGCCAGCAGCCCGGGACAGCTTTCCCAAGAGACCCAGTACTTC. V is TRBV7-2 and J is TRBJ2-5; 7 bases are shared with TRBD1. The CDR3 runs to 15 residues. V dropped 5 bases and J dropped 1; count of bases not matched to a gene: 7. CDR1 is SGHTA, CDR2 FQGNSA, per germline.

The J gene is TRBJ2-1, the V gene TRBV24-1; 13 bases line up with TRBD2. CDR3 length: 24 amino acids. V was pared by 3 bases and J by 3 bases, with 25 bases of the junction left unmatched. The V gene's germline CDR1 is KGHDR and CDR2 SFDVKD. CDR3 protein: CATSDIRPIPTGTSGTDIYNEQFF. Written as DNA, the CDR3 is TGTGCCACCAGTGATATCCGTCCCATACCAACCGGGACTAGCGGGACCGATATCTACAATGAGCAGTTCTTC.

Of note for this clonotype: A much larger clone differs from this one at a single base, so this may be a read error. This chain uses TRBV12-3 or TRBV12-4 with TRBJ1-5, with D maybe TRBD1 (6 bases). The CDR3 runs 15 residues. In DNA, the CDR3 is TGTGTCAGCAGTTTAGGGGGGGGTATTGATCAGCCCCAGCATTTT. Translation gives CVSSLGGGIDQPQHF.

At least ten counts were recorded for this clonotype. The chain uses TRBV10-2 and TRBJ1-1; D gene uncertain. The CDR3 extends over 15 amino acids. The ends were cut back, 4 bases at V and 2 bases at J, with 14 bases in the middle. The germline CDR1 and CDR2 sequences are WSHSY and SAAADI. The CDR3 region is CASSATNGLNTEAFF. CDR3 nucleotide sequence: TGCGCCAGCAGTGCCACAAACGGCTTAAACACTGAAGCTTTCTTT.

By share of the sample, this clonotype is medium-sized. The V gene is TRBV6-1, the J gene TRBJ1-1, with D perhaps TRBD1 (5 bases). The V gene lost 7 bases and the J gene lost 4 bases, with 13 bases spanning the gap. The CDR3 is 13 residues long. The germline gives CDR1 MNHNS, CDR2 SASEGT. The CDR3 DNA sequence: TGTGCCAGCAACCAGGGCTGGGCCACTGAAGCTTTCTTT. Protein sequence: CASNQGWATEAFF.